This T cell receptor (beta chain) was observed in a study of T cells in Graves' hyperthyroidism and ophthalmopathy. Findings of the study overall: Model output signaled ophthalmopathy a median 6.5 months ahead of onset.

There were TCR beta CDR3 regions amplified from RNA transcripts. A set of HTBI primers served as the primers for a first-round RT-PCR of the TCR CDR3. TCRdb reanalysed the multiplex PCR reads using MiXCR and keeps one entry per CDR3 protein. In the table there are hundreds of thousands of distinct CDR3 sequences, roughly 50% of which are singletons. On the basis of clinical symptoms, serum thyroxine and TRAb, thyroid ultrasound and orbital computed tomography, diagnoses were made. As regards this clonotype: The antigen is undetermined.

This TCR was sampled from a woman aged 18-30 years with Graves' hyperthyroidism. Sequenced input: peripheral blood or thyroid tissue (not recorded which).

CDR3 DNA: TGTGCCAGCAGCCAGTCAAAGGACAGGGGGCTTGGAAACACCATATATTTT. It specifies CASSQSKDRGLGNTIYF. The V call is TRBV7-6, the J call TRBJ1-3; 11 nucleotides agree with TRBD1. The V and J ends lost 5 bases and 3 bases, in that order; junction bases with no gene match: 9. Germline V gene lookup returns CDR1 SGHVS and CDR2 FNYEAQ. The CDR3 runs 17 residues.